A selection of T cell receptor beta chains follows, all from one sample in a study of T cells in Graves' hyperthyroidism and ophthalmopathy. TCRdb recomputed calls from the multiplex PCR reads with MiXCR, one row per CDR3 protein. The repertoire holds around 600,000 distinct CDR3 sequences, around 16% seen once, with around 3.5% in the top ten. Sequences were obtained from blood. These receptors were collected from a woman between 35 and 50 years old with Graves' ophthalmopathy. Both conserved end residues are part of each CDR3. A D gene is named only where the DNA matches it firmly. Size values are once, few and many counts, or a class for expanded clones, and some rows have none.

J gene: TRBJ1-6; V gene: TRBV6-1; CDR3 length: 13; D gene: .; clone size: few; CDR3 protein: CASSAGGSSPLHF; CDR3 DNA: TGTGCCAGCAGTGCCGGGGGAAGTTCACCCCTCCACTTT
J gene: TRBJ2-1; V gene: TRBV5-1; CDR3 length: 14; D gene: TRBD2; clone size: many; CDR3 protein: CASSFVGGGNEQFF; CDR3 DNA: TGCGCCAGCAGCTTTGTGGGGGGGGGGAATGAGCAGTTCTTC
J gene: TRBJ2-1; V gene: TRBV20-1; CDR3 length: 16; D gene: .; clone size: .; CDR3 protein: CSASLRTSTDSNEQFF; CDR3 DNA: TGCAGTGCTAGCCTGCGAACTAGTACGGATAGCAATGAGCAGTTCTTC
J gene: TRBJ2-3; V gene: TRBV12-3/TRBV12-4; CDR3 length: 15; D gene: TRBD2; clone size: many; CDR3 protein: CASSPLGASGNTQYF; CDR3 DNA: TGTGCCAGCAGTCCCCTCGGGGCTAGCGGGAATACGCAGTATTTT
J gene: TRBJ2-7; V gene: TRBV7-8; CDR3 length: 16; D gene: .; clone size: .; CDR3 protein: CASSLGWQGGAYEQYF; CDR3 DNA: TGTGCCAGCAGCTTAGGTTGGCAGGGGGGAGCCTACGAGCAGTACTTC
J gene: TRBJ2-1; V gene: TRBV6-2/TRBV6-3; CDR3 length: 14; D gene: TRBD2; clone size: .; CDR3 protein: CASRGLGTYNKQFF; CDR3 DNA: TGTGCCAGCCGAGGACTAGGAACCTACAATAAGCAGTTCTTC
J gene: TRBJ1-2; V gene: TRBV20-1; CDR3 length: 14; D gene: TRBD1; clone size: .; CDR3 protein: CSARLGQGNYGYTF; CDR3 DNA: TGCAGTGCTAGATTGGGACAGGGAAACTATGGCTACACCTTC
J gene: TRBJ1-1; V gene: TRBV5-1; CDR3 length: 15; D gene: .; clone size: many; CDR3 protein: CASSLDSQEGTEAFF; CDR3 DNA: TGCGCCAGCAGCTTGGATTCGCAGGAAGGCACTGAAGCTTTCTTT
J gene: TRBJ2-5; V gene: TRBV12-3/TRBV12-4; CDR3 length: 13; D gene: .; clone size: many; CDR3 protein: CASSLSRQETQYF; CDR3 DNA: TGTGCCAGCAGTTTATCCAGGCAAGAGACCCAGTACTTC
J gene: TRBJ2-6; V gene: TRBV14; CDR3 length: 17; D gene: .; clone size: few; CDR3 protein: CASSQGPPSSGANVLTF; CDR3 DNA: TGTGCCAGCAGCCAAGGCCCACCCTCGTCTGGGGCCAACGTCCTGACTTTC
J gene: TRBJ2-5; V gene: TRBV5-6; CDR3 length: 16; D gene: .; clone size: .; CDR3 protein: CASSSRSRAVLETQYF; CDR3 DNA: TGTGCCAGCAGCTCCCGGTCGCGGGCCGTACTAGAGACCCAGTACTTC
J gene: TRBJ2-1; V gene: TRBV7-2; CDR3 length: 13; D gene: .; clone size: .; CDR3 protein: CASSFNHYNEQFF; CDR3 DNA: TGTGCCAGCAGCTTCAATCACTACAATGAGCAGTTCTTC
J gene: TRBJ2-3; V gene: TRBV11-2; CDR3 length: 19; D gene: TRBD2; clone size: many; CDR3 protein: CASSLAMGLAGAWADTQYF; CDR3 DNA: TGTGCCAGCAGCTTAGCGATGGGACTAGCGGGAGCTTGGGCAGATACGCAGTATTTT
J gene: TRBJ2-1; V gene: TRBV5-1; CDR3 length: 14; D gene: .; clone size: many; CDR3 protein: CASRPERPYNEQFF; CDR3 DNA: TGCGCCAGCCGACCGGAACGCCCTTACAATGAGCAGTTCTTC
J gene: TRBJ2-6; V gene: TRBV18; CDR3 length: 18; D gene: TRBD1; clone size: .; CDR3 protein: CASSGVAQGNSGANVLTF; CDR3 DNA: TGTGCCAGCTCAGGGGTGGCACAGGGGAACTCTGGGGCCAACGTCCTGACTTTC
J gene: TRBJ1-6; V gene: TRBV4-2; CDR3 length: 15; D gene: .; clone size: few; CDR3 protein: CASSQDLGGGSPLHF; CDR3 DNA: TGTGCCAGCAGCCAAGATCTGGGGGGTGGTTCACCCCTCCACTTT
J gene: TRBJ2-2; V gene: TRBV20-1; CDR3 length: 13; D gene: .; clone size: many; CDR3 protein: CSAWMDNTGELFF; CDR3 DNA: TGCAGTGCTTGGATGGACAACACCGGGGAGCTGTTTTTT
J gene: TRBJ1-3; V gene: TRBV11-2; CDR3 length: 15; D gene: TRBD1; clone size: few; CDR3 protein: CASSPDRSLGNTIYF; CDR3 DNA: TGTGCCAGCAGCCCGGACAGGTCGCTAGGAAACACCATATATTTT
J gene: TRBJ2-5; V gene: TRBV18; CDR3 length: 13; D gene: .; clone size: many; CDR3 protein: CASSPVQQETQYF; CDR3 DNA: TGTGCCAGCTCACCAGTACAGCAAGAGACCCAGTACTTC
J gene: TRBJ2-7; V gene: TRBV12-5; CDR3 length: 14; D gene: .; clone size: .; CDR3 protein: CASGPTSRPYEQYF; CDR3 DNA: TGTGCTAGTGGGCCGACTAGTCGGCCCTACGAGCAGTACTTC
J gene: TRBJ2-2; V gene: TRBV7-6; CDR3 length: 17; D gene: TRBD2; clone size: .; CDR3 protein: CASSYRLAGTNTGELFF; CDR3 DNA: TGTGCCAGCAGCTACCGACTAGCGGGGACGAACACCGGGGAGCTGTTTTTT
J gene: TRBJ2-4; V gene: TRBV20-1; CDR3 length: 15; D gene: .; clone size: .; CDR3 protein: CSARRLLRELNIQYF; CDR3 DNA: TGCAGTGCTAGAAGGCTCCTCCGGGAGCTAAACATTCAGTACTTC
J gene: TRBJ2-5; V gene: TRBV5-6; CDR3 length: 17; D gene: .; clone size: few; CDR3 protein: CASSLEGWIGPQETQYF; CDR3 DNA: TGTGCCAGCAGCTTGGAGGGTTGGATAGGACCACAAGAGACCCAGTACTTC
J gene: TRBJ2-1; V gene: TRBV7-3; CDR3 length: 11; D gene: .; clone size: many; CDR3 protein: CASSFGGEQFF; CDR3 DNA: TGTGCCAGCAGTTTTGGGGGTGAGCAGTTCTTC
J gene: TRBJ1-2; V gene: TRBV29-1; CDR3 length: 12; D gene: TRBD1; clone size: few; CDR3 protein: CSGGTGAFGYTF; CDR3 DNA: TGCAGCGGCGGGACAGGGGCTTTCGGCTACACCTTC
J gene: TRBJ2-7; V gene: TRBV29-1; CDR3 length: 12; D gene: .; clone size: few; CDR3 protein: CSVMTGSYEQYF; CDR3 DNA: TGCAGCGTGATGACAGGATCCTACGAGCAGTACTTC
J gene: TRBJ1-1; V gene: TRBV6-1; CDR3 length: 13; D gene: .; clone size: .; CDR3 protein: CASKFRGNTEAFF; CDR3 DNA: TGTGCCAGCAAGTTTAGGGGGAACACTGAAGCTTTCTTT
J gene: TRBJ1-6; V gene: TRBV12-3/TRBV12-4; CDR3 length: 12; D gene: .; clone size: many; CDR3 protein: CASTNSASPLHF; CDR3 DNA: TGTGCCAGCACGAACTCCGCCTCACCCCTCCACTTT
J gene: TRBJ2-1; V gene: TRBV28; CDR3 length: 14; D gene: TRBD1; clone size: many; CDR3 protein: CASSYRGSYNEQFF; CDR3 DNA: TGTGCCAGCAGTTACAGGGGCTCCTACAATGAGCAGTTCTTC
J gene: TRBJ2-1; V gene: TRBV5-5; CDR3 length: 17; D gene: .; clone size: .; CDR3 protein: CASSLVSEPGHYNEQFF; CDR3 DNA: TGTGCCAGCAGCTTGGTTTCAGAGCCTGGGCACTACAATGAGCAGTTCTTC
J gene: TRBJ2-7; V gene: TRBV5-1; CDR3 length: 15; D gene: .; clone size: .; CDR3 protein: CASTSLGGQYHEQYF; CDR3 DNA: TGCGCCAGCACCTCCCTCGGGGGACAGTACCACGAGCAGTACTTC
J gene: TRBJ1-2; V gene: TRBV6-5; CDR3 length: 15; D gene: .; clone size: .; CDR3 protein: CASSYGTLLAHGYTF; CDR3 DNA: TGTGCCAGCAGTTACGGGACACTCCTAGCCCATGGCTACACCTTC
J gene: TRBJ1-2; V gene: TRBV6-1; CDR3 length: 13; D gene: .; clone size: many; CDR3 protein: CASNLAAFSGYTF; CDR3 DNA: TGTGCCAGCAATTTGGCGGCTTTCTCTGGCTACACCTTC
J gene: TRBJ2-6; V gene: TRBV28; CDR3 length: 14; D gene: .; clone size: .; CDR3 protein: CASSLRRGANVLTF; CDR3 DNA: TGTGCCAGCAGTTTAAGGCGAGGGGCCAACGTCCTGACTTTC
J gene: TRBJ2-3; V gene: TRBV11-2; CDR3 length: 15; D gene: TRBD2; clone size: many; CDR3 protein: CASSPQGLVPDTQYF; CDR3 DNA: TGTGCCAGCAGCCCGCAAGGACTAGTCCCAGATACGCAGTATTTT
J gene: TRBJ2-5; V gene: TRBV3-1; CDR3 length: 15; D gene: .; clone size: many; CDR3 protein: CASSPGVVAGETQYF; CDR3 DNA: TGTGCCAGCAGCCCCGGTGTAGTGGCGGGGGAGACCCAGTACTTC
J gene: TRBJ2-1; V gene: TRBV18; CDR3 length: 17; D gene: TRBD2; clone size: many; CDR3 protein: CASSPPGSGSVGNEQFF; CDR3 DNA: TGTGCCAGCTCACCACCGGGTAGCGGGAGCGTCGGAAATGAGCAGTTCTTC
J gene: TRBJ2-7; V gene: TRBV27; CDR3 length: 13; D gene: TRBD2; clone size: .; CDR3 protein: CASSLAGEGEQYF; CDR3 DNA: TGTGCCAGCAGTTTGGCGGGAGAGGGCGAGCAGTACTTC
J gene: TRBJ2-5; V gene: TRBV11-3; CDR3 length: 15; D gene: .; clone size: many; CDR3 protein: CASSPGAGTQETQYF; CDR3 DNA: TGTGCCAGCAGCCCAGGGGCAGGAACCCAAGAGACCCAGTACTTC
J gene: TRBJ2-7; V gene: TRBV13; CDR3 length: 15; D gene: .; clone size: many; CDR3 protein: CASSLGSGSIYEQYF; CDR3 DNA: TGTGCCAGCAGCTTAGGGTCCGGGTCGATCTACGAGCAGTACTTC
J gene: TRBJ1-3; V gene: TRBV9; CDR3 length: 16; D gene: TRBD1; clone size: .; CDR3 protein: CASSVALTGDGNTIYF; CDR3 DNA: TGTGCCAGCAGCGTAGCCCTGACAGGGGACGGAAACACCATATATTTT
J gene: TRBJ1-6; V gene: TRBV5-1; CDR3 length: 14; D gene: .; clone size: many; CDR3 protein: CASSLAGRNSPLHF; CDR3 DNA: TGCGCCAGCAGCTTGGCAGGGCGGAATTCACCCCTCCACTTT
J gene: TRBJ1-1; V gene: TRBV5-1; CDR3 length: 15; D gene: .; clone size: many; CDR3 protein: CASSFTDSMNTEAFF; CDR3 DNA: TGCGCCAGCAGCTTTACGGACAGCATGAACACTGAAGCTTTCTTT
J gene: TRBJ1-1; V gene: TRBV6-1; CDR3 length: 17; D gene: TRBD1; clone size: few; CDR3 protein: CASDVRLTRGKYTEAFF; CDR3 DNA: TGTGCCAGCGATGTTCGGCTCACCAGGGGGAAGTACACTGAAGCTTTCTTT
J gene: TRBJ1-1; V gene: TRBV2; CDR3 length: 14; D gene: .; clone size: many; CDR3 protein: CASRGLQGTTEAFF; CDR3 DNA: TGTGCCAGCAGAGGGTTACAGGGTACGACTGAAGCTTTCTTT
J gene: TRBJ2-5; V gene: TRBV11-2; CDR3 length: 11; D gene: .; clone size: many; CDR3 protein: CASRAQETQYF; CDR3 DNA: TGTGCCAGCAGGGCACAAGAGACCCAGTACTTC
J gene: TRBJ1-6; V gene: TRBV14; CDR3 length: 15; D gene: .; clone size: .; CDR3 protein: CASSPPGQYNSPLHF; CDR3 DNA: TGTGCCAGCAGCCCACCCGGACAGTATAATTCACCCCTCCACTTT
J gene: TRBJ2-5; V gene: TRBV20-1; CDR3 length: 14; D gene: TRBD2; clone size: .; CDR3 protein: CSAYSGGADETQYF; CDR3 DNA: TGCAGTGCTTATAGCGGGGGGGCCGATGAGACCCAGTACTTC
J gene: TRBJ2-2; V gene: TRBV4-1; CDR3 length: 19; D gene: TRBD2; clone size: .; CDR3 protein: CASSQLWTSGGANTGELFF; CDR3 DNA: TGCGCCAGCAGCCAACTCTGGACTAGCGGGGGGGCGAACACCGGGGAGCTGTTTTTT
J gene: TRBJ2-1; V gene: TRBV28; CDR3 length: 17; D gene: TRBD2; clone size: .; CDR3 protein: CASSFSKAGTSRKKQFF; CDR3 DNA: TGTGCCAGCAGTTTTAGCAAGGCCGGGACTAGCAGAAAAAAACAGTTCTTC
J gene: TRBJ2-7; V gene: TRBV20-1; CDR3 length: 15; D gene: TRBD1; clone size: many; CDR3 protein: CSAPSMGQGNYEQYF; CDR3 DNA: TGCAGTGCCCCGTCTATGGGACAGGGAAACTACGAGCAGTACTTC
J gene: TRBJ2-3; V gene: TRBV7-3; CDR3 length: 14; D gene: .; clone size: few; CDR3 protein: CASSFSGAPDTQYF; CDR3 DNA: TGTGCCAGCAGCTTCTCCGGGGCCCCAGATACGCAGTATTTT
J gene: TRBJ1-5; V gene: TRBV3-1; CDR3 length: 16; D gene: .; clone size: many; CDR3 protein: CASSSGLERLPMAQHF; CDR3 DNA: TGTGCCAGCAGCTCGGGCCTCGAAAGGCTCCCTATGGCCCAGCATTTT
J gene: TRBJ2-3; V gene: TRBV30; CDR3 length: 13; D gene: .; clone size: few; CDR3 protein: CAWIRGSLDTQYF; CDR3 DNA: TGTGCCTGGATCAGGGGAAGTTTAGATACGCAGTATTTT
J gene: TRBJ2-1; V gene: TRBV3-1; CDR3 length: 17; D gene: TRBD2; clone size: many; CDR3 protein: CASSPLVLAGAYNEQFF; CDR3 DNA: TGTGCCAGCAGCCCGTTGGTCCTAGCGGGAGCTTACAATGAGCAGTTCTTC
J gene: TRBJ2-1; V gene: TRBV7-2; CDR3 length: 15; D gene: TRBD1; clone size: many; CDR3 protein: CASSFSGTVYNEQFF; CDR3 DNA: TGTGCCAGCAGCTTCTCCGGGACAGTCTACAATGAGCAGTTCTTC
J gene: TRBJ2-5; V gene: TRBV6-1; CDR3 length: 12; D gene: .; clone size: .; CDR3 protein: CASRDTRVSQYF; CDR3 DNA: TGTGCCAGCAGAGACACAAGAGTGTCCCAGTACTTC
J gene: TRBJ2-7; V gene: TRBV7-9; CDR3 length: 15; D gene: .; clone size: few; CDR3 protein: CASSPLGTQSREQYF; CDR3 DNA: TGTGCCAGCAGCCCGCTAGGGACCCAGAGTAGAGAGCAGTACTTC